Listed below are T cell receptor beta chains from one sample, sequenced in a study of cytomegalovirus exposure and HLA in healthy donors. Sequencing was performed with immunoSEQ multiplex PCR; in TCRdb, only in-frame clones are kept and a portion is missing. Among about 52,000 clones listed, about three quarters were seen once. Material for sequencing was PBMCs. The receptors shown here come from a man aged 18 to 30 in good health and CMV-seronegative. The CDR3 runs from the conserved cysteine through the conserved F or W. The D gene is left open where the match is weak. Clone size is shown for a subset of rows, as once, few, many or a class of expanded clone.

.	13	TRBJ1-1	TRBV28	TRBD1	CASSSGQPPEAFF	TGTGCCAGCAGTTCGGGACAGCCTCCCGAAGCTTTCTTT
.	13	TRBJ2-7	TRBV6-5	.	CASRGVDYYEQYF	TGTGCCAGCAGGGGCGTCGACTACTACGAGCAGTACTTC
.	14	TRBJ1-1	TRBV6-1	.	CASSPKQGSTEAFF	TGTGCCAGCAGTCCCAAACAGGGTAGCACTGAAGCTTTCTTT
.	15	TRBJ1-1	TRBV7-2	.	CASSFSLVATEKAFF	TGTGCCAGCAGCTTCAGTCTCGTGGCAACAGAGAAAGCTTTCTTT
.	14	TRBJ1-2	TRBV18	TRBD1	CASSPPDRGQGYTF	TGTGCCAGCTCACCACCGGACAGGGGGCAAGGCTACACCTTC
.	14	TRBJ2-5	TRBV19	.	CASSPIGFRETQYF	TGTGCCAGTAGTCCAATCGGGTTTCGAGAGACCCAGTACTTC
.	13	TRBJ2-5	TRBV5-6	TRBD1	CASSQTGVETQYF	TGTGCCAGCAGCCAAACAGGGGTAGAGACCCAGTACTTC
.	14	TRBJ2-7	TRBV7-8	.	CASSTGSSSYEQYF	TGTGCCAGCAGCACAGGGTCCAGCTCCTACGAGCAGTACTTC
.	13	TRBJ2-1	TRBV2	TRBD2	CASKGTSMDEQFF	TGTGCCAGCAAGGGGACTAGCATGGATGAGCAGTTCTTC
.	20	TRBJ2-3	TRBV2	TRBD2	CASSESGVGTSGWGTDTQYF	TGTGCCAGCAGTGAAAGTGGAGTAGGGACTAGCGGGTGGGGGACAGATACGCAGTATTTT
.	13	TRBJ2-2	TRBV6-5	.	CASSYFRGGELFF	TGTGCCAGCAGTTACTTTCGGGGCGGGGAGCTGTTTTTT
.	12	TRBJ2-1	TRBV11-3	.	CASSLDTDEQFF	TGTGCCAGCAGCTTAGACACAGATGAGCAGTTCTTC
few	16	TRBJ1-4	TRBV10-2	.	CASSFNPGATNEKLFF	TGCGCCAGCAGTTTTAACCCAGGGGCAACTAATGAAAAACTGTTTTTT
once	12	TRBJ2-3	TRBV5-1	.	CASSQTTDTQYF	TGCGCCAGCTCCCAGACTACAGATACGCAGTATTTT
.	17	TRBJ1-1	TRBV7-9	TRBD1	CASSLAAGTGPPIEAFF	TGTGCCAGCAGCTTAGCCGCCGGGACAGGGCCGCCAATTGAAGCTTTCTTT
.	15	TRBJ2-7	TRBV6-5	TRBD2	CASSYGEGPSYEQYF	TGTGCCAGCAGTTACGGGGAGGGCCCCTCCTACGAGCAGTACTTC
.	13	TRBJ2-5	TRBV19	TRBD1	CASTATGLKTQYF	TGTGCCAGTACCGCGACAGGGTTAAAGACCCAGTACTTC
.	16	TRBJ1-2	TRBV30	TRBD1	CAWSPDKGTAIYGYTF	TGTGCCTGGAGTCCCGATAAGGGGACAGCGATCTATGGCTACACCTTC
.	14	TRBJ2-7	TRBV6-5	TRBD2	CASRQEAGAYEQYF	TGTGCCAGCAGGCAAGAGGCGGGAGCCTACGAGCAGTACTTC
few	14	TRBJ1-4	TRBV9	.	CASSVGETNEKLFF	TGTGCCAGCAGCGTAGGCGAAACTAATGAAAAACTGTTTTTT
.	13	TRBJ2-7	TRBV14	.	CASSPWSGGEQYF	TGTGCCAGCAGCCCCTGGTCCGGGGGCGAGCAGTACTTC
.	12	TRBJ2-7	TRBV10-1	.	CASSEDGYEQYF	TGCGCCAGCAGTGAGGACGGGTACGAGCAGTACTTC
few	11	TRBJ1-2	TRBV29-1	.	CSVPRGGGYTF	TGCAGCGTCCCTAGGGGTGGCGGCTACACCTTC
.	18	TRBJ2-1	TRBV10-3	TRBD2	CAISEPTTSSGRAIGQFF	TGTGCCATCAGTGAGCCGACCACCTCTAGCGGGAGGGCTATTGGGCAGTTCTTC
.	15	TRBJ2-7	TRBV7-6	.	CASSRDPVSPYEQYF	TGTGCCAGCAGCCGCGATCCCGTATCGCCCTACGAGCAGTACTTC
.	14	TRBJ1-3	TRBV27	TRBD1	CASSPQGGIGTIYF	TGTGCCAGCAGTCCACAGGGGGGAATTGGTACCATATATTTT
once	21	TRBJ1-4	TRBV7-4	.	CASSLLCFLEGGLDANEKLFF	TGTGCCAGCAGCTTATTATGTTTTCTAGAGGGAGGCCTCGACGCTAATGAAAAACTGTTTTTT
few	13	TRBJ2-2	TRBV29-1	TRBD1	CSVGDSLKGELFF	TGCAGCGTTGGGGACAGCTTAAAGGGGGAGCTGTTTTTT
few	15	TRBJ1-1	TRBV7-8	.	CASSHYQGTDTEAFF	TGTGCCAGCAGCCATTACCAGGGGACGGACACTGAAGCTTTCTTT
few	13	TRBJ2-7	TRBV5-4	.	CASSLVSAAEQYF	TGTGCCAGCAGCTTGGTTAGCGCCGCTGAGCAGTACTTC
.	14	TRBJ2-7	TRBV4-3	TRBD1	CASSARQGPYEQYF	TGCGCCAGCAGCGCCCGACAGGGCCCCTACGAGCAGTACTTC
.	14	TRBJ1-5	TRBV19	.	CASSIVGVQQPQHF	TGTGCCAGTAGTATAGTCGGGGTACAGCAGCCCCAGCATTTT